Listed here is a single T cell receptor beta chain. These data come from a study of OX40 agonist ivuxolimab in advanced cancers. Across the study: Every 2 weeks, patients got intravenous ivuxolimab at one of six dose levels (0.01-10 mg/kg). Dose-escalation subjects each had hepatocellular carcinoma, melanoma, renal cell or head and neck cancer. Participants could have had prior anti-PD-1, anti-PD-L1 or anti-CTLA-4 therapy, and around 40% had some.

The table came from immunoSEQ multiplex PCR; TCRdb's copy has only in-frame clones and leaves some out. The sample shows under 25,000 clones, approximately 84% of them seen only once. Germline loops: CDR1 SEHNR, CDR2 FQNEAQ (reference sequence). The CDR3 runs to 16 residues. V was clipped by 4 bases and J by 2 bases; unmatched bases: 8. This sample comprised CD4+ or CD8+ T cells sorted from blood, obtained in a trial of the OX40 agonist ivuxolimab. The receptor was derived from an adult with an advanced solid tumor such as melanoma, head and neck, liver or kidney cancer. The rearrangement joins TRBV7-9 to TRBJ2-1; 7 positions agree with TRBD2. This CDR3 is CASSSWGGSPYNEQFF. CDR3 DNA sequence: TGTGCCAGCAGCTCTTGGGGGGGTAGTCCCTACAATGAGCAGTTCTTC.